This record covers a single T cell receptor beta chain. The target antigen is unknown. These data come from a study of CD8 T cells in ankylosing spondylitis. TCRdb recomputed calls from the 5' RACE reads with MiXCR, one row per CDR3 protein. The table has some 220,000 distinct CDR3 sequences, just under 7.5% seen once; the top ten hold 14%. Whole-study results and caveats: A motif in TCR beta, a set of under 10 highly homologous variants, appeared characteristic of ankylosing spondylitis blood.

V was shortened by 5 bases and J by 7 bases, with 14 bases between the two germline ends. CDR3 size: 13 residues. The V gene's germline CDR1 is MGHRA and CDR2 YSYEKL. The sequenced material came from blood, either unsorted or a sorted T cell fraction (not recorded which). The receptor's source is a male donor with ankylosing spondylitis. V usage is TRBV4-1 and J usage is TRBJ1-1; possibly TRBD1 for D (5 bases). CDR3 sequence: CASSYYQRGEAFF. CDR3 coding DNA: TGCGCCAGCAGCTACTATCAGAGGGGTGAAGCTTTCTTT.